This is a list of T cell receptor beta chains from one sample in a study of T cell responses to AZD1222 COVID-19 vaccine. Sequencing used immunoSEQ multiplex PCR; TCRdb keeps in-frame clones, though not all of them. Of some 95,000 clones in the sample, roughly 90% are singletons; the top ten hold around 10%. The material was peripheral blood, obtained 28 days after the second AZD1222 dose. The receptor source for this set is an adult who received the AZD1222 COVID-19 vaccine. Both conserved end residues are part of each CDR3. A D gene is named only where the DNA matches it firmly. Clone size appears in some rows only: once, few, many, or a class for an expanded clone.

D,size,J,V,CDR3,DNA
.,.,TRBJ2-7,TRBV10-3,CAISGGEPYEQYF,TGTGCCATCAGTGGCGGCGAACCCTACGAGCAGTACTTC
TRBD1,.,TRBJ1-1,TRBV19,CASSSGTGWSGEAFF,TGTGCCAGTAGTAGTGGGACAGGGTGGTCCGGTGAAGCTTTCTTT
.,.,TRBJ1-5,TRBV10-3,CAISESGGPYSNQPQHF,TGTGCCATCAGTGAGTCTGGAGGGCCTTATAGCAATCAGCCCCAGCATTTT
.,.,TRBJ1-2,TRBV19,CASSGDTGTPYGYTF,TGTGCCAGTAGTGGGGACACCGGGACACCGTATGGCTACACCTTC
.,.,TRBJ1-4,TRBV5-5,CASSLSAPDEKLFF,TGTGCCAGCAGCTTGTCCGCGCCGGATGAAAAACTGTTTTTT
.,.,TRBJ1-2,TRBV7-2,CASSLVGGSNYGYTF,TGTGCCAGCAGCTTGGTGGGGGGCTCTAACTATGGCTACACCTTC
.,.,TRBJ1-5,TRBV20-1,CSASDGFWPQHF,TGCAGTGCTAGTGACGGTTTTTGGCCCCAGCATTTT
.,.,TRBJ1-6,TRBV7-8,CASSFGAVNNSPLHF,TGTGCCAGCAGCTTCGGAGCCGTAAATAATTCACCCCTCCACTTT
TRBD1,once,TRBJ1-2,TRBV19,CATFAGGASYGYTF,TGTGCCACATTTGCAGGGGGGGCCTCGTACGGCTACACCTTC
.,.,TRBJ1-4,TRBV7-9,CASSPRLDEKLFF,TGTGCCAGCAGCCCACGGCTGGACGAAAAACTGTTTTTT
TRBD2,.,TRBJ2-1,TRBV7-9,CASSPRGTSGRFYNEQFF,TGTGCCAGCAGCCCTCGCGGGACTAGCGGGAGGTTCTACAATGAGCAGTTCTTC
.,.,TRBJ1-5,TRBV15,CATSRDLGTNQPQHF,TGTGCCACCAGCAGAGATCTAGGTACCAATCAGCCCCAGCATTTT
.,.,TRBJ1-6,TRBV7-2,CASSQGFRNSPLHF,TGTGCCAGCAGCCAGGGTTTTAGGAATTCACCCCTCCACTTT
TRBD1,once,TRBJ1-2,TRBV27,CASSLVQGGNYGYTF,TGTGCCAGCAGTTTAGTCCAGGGGGGAAACTATGGCTACACCTTC
.,.,TRBJ1-3,TRBV5-1,CASSSDTTNTIYF,TGCGCCAGCAGTTCGGACACCACAAACACCATATATTTT
.,.,TRBJ1-1,TRBV6-5,CASSSAGRTEAFF,TGTGCCAGCAGCTCGGCAGGGAGAACTGAAGCTTTCTTT
.,.,TRBJ2-3,TRBV11-3,CASSLGQITDTQYF,TGTGCCAGCAGCTTAGGTCAAATCACAGATACGCAGTATTTT
.,.,TRBJ2-2,TRBV7-9,CASSLTGPNTGELFF,TGTGCCAGCAGCTTAACAGGTCCGAACACCGGGGAGCTGTTTTTT
TRBD1,once,TRBJ2-3,TRBV29-1,CSISGTGGGADTQYF,TGCAGCATATCCGGGACAGGGGGCGGGGCAGATACGCAGTATTTT
TRBD1,.,TRBJ1-2,TRBV6-1,CASSERTGLYGYTF,TGTGCCAGCAGTGAACGGACAGGACTCTATGGCTACACCTTC
.,.,TRBJ2-7,TRBV12-5,CASGLPPGDYEQYF,TGTGCTAGTGGTTTGCCCCCGGGGGACTACGAGCAGTACTTC
TRBD1,.,TRBJ1-2,TRBV6-6,CASSLEQGARRGYTF,TGTGCCAGCAGCCTAGAACAGGGGGCGAGGCGCGGCTACACCTTC
.,once,TRBJ1-6,TRBV9,CASSVVDRYNSPLHF,TGTGCCAGCAGCGTAGTGGATAGATATAATTCACCCCTCCACTTT
.,.,TRBJ1-5,TRBV7-9,CASSLDSQPQHF,TGTGCCAGCAGCTTAGACAGTCAGCCCCAGCATTTT
.,.,TRBJ2-7,TRBV5-1,CASSLGKGEQYF,TGCGCCAGCAGCTTGGGAAAGGGCGAGCAGTACTTC
TRBD2,once,TRBJ2-1,TRBV19,CASSTTWTSGQHKEQFF,TGTGCCAGTAGTACGACCTGGACTAGCGGGCAACACAAGGAGCAGTTCTTC
.,.,TRBJ1-4,TRBV7-2,CASSVYSGRDEKLFF,TGTGCCAGCAGCGTATACTCAGGGAGGGATGAAAAACTGTTTTTT
.,.,TRBJ2-3,TRBV27,CASSLSAASTDTQYF,TGTGCCAGCAGTTTATCGGCCGCCAGCACAGATACGCAGTATTTT
TRBD1,.,TRBJ2-7,TRBV2,CASSGGTGSYEQYF,TGTGCCAGCAGTGGGGGGACAGGGTCGTACGAGCAGTACTTC
.,once,TRBJ2-3,TRBV11-3,CASSFPGFPTDTQYF,TGTGCCAGCAGTTTTCCCGGGTTTCCCACAGATACGCAGTATTTT
TRBD1,.,TRBJ1-2,TRBV7-2,CASSLVDRGLGGYTF,TGTGCCAGCAGCTTAGTCGACAGGGGGCTCGGGGGCTACACCTTC
.,.,TRBJ2-5,TRBV19,CASSPGLGRQETQYF,TGTGCCAGTAGTCCCGGTCTAGGTCGACAAGAGACCCAGTACTTC
.,.,TRBJ1-6,TRBV2,CASSEGTRIQGTSPLHF,TGTGCCAGCAGTGAAGGGACACGGATTCAGGGTACTTCACCCCTCCACTTT
TRBD1,.,TRBJ2-5,TRBV2,CASSPNRGETQYF,TGTGCCAGCAGTCCAAACAGGGGGGAGACCCAGTACTTC
.,.,TRBJ1-2,TRBV24-1,CATSDLPEGGYTF,TGTGCCACCAGTGATTTGCCCGAAGGAGGCTACACCTTC
.,.,TRBJ1-6,TRBV7-7,CASSHREAISYNSPLHF,TGTGCTAGCAGCCACAGGGAAGCGATCTCCTATAATTCACCCCTCCACTTT
TRBD1,.,TRBJ1-6,TRBV5-4,CASSLDRSSNSPLHF,TGTGCCAGCAGCCTGGACAGGAGTAGTAATTCACCCCTCCACTTT
.,once,TRBJ1-1,TRBV4-1,CASSQDIGVGWGAFF,TGCGCCAGCAGCCAAGATATAGGGGTCGGTTGGGGAGCTTTCTTT
TRBD1,.,TRBJ2-1,TRBV7-3,CASSGKDRGNEQFF,TGTGCCAGCAGCGGAAAAGACAGGGGCAATGAGCAGTTCTTC
TRBD1,.,TRBJ2-7,TRBV6-1,CASSYGTGAVEQYF,TGTGCCAGCAGTTATGGGACAGGGGCGGTCGAGCAGTACTTC
.,.,TRBJ1-1,TRBV6-5,CASSQGRNTEAFF,TGTGCCAGCAGCCAAGGCAGGAACACTGAAGCTTTCTTT
TRBD2,.,TRBJ2-3,TRBV9,CASSVTAGGITDTQYF,TGTGCCAGCAGCGTAACGGCGGGGGGCATCACAGATACGCAGTATTTT
.,.,TRBJ2-5,TRBV11-3,CASSSVQDPEETQYF,TGTGCCAGCAGCTCGGTACAGGACCCGGAAGAGACCCAGTACTTC
.,.,TRBJ1-4,TRBV5-6,CASSTAPTAYEKLFF,TGTGCCAGCAGCACCGCCCCGACCGCCTATGAAAAACTGTTTTTT
.,few,TRBJ1-5,TRBV7-9,CASSLGRPEHF,TGTGCCAGCAGCTTAGGGAGGCCGGAGCATTTT
.,few,TRBJ2-4,TRBV12-5,CASAPGLDIQYF,TGTGCTAGTGCCCCAGGTTTGGACATTCAGTACTTC
.,.,TRBJ1-1,TRBV29-1,CSVEDGGAGTGTEAFF,TGCAGCGTTGAAGATGGGGGAGCAGGGACTGGCACTGAAGCTTTCTTT
TRBD1,.,TRBJ2-5,TRBV6-5,CASSYSAGTEETQYF,TGTGCCAGCAGTTACTCTGCCGGGACAGAAGAGACCCAGTACTTC
.,.,TRBJ1-4,TRBV27,CASSFPEVWEGSEKLFF,TGTGCCAGCAGTTTTCCCGAAGTTTGGGAGGGTAGTGAAAAACTGTTTTTT
TRBD1,.,TRBJ1-1,TRBV5-1,CASSSGQGDTEAFF,TGCGCCAGCAGCTCTGGACAGGGGGACACTGAAGCTTTCTTT
.,.,TRBJ1-4,TRBV11-1,CASSLGREKLFF,TGTGCCAGCAGCCTAGGCCGGGAAAAACTGTTTTTT
.,.,TRBJ2-2,TRBV25-1,CAVQVTTGELFF,TGCGCCGTACAGGTGACCACCGGGGAGCTGTTTTTT
.,once,TRBJ1-4,TRBV19,CASSIGGVNEKLFF,TGTGCCAGTAGTATAGGAGGAGTTAATGAAAAACTGTTTTTT